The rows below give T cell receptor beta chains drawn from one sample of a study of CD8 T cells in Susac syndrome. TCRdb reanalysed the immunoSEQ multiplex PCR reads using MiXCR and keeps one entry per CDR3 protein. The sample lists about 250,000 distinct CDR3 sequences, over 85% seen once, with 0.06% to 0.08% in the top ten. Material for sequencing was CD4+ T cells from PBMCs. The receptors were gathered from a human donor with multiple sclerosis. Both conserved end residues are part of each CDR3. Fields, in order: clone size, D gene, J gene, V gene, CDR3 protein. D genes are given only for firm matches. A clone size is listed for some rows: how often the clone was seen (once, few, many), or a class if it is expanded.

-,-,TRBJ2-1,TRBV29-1,CSVGQPGTPAQFF
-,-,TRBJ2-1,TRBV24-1,CATSDPNRGTVWDEQFF
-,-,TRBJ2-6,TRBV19,CASIADTASGANVLTF
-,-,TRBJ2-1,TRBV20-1,CSARMPGDEQFF
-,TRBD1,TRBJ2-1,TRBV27,CASSGTAYYNEQFF
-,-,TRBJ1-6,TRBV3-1,CASSHTRGLHNSPLHF
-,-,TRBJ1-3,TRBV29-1,CSAAAVRGNTIYF
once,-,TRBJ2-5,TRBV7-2,CASSLAAGQETQYF
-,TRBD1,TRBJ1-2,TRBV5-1,CASSAGQGWYGYTF
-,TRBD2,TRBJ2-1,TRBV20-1,CSAGPSGSTYEQFF
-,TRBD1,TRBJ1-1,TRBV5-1,CASSPDRAFTEAFF
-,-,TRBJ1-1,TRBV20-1,CSARDRVGTEAFF
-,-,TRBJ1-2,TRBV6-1,CASTVTGKNYGYTF
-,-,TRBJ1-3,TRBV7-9,CASSLTGTAGNTIYF
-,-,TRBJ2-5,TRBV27,CASRQGGDQETQYF
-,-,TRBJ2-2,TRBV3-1,CASSQDWGGDTGELFF
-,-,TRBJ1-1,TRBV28,CASIPPGGVGAFF
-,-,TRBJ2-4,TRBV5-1,CASSLDPVAKNIQYF
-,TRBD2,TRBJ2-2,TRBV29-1,CSGSGTPNTGELFF
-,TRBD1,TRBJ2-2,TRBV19,CASTMWPTGTGAGELFF
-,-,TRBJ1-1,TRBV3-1,CASSPFRNTEAFF
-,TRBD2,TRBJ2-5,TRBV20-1,CSARTSTETQYF